This T cell receptor (beta chain) was obtained from a study of human T cells and chemical hapten exposure. Study-level information: Patch tests put 0.01% DPC on the upper back, read at 6 days. Patients were mainly female, each with alopecia areata, totalis or universalis.

This clonotype was seen ten or more times. TCRdb independently ran MiXCR on the RACE reads; one entry per CDR3 protein. The table lists about 96,000 distinct CDR3 sequences, over 7.5% of them singletons. The time point here: patch test 2, 6 weeks after DPC sensitization. The sample's treatment: therapeutic diphenylcyclopropenone sensitization with weekly scalp DPC. Germline V gene lookup returns CDR1 SGHNT and CDR2 YYREEE (reference sequence). The CDR3 covers 14 residues. V shed 4 bases and J shed 0 bases, with 11 bases lying between them. This TCR was recovered from a woman aged 40 to 50 with alopecia areata. Some clones in this sample may be carry-over from other donors' samples. The source material was whole blood, sampled in connection with sensitization to the hapten diphenylcyclopropenone (DPC). The chain links TRBV5-4 to TRBJ2-7; unclear D gene. The CDR3 spells CASSPQRPSYEQYF. For the CDR3, the DNA is TGTGCCAGCAGCCCACAAAGGCCCTCCTACGAGCAGTACTTC.